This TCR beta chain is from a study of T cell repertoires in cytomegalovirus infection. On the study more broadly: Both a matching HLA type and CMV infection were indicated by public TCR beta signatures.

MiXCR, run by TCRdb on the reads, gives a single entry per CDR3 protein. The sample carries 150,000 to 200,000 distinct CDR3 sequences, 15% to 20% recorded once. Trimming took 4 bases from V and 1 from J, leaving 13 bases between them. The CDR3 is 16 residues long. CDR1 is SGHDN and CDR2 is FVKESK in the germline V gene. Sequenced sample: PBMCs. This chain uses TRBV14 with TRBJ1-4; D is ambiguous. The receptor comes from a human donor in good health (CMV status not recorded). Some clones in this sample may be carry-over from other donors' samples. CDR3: CASSPPGVGTNEKLFF. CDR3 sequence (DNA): TGTGCCAGCAGCCCCCCCGGGGTAGGAACTAATGAAAAACTGTTTTTT.